Listed here are 19 T cell receptor beta chains from one sample, sequenced in a study of CXCR3-negative and CXCR3-positive naive CD8 T cells. Preparation of TRB cDNA libraries relied on 5' RACE carrying UMI labels. TCRdb reprocessed the 5' RACE reads; each CDR3 protein has one entry and no DNA is given. This sample's table has around 96,000 distinct CDR3 sequences. Sequenced input: naive CXCR3- CD8+ T cells from blood. The subset: CD45RO-CCR7+CD27+CD95- naive CD8+ T cells lacking CXCR3 (TNR3-). Every receptor here comes from a human donor in good health. Some clones in this sample may be carry-over from other donors' samples.

The chain recombines TRBV5-1 with TRBJ2-5; the TCRdb D gene call, TRBD1, has no DNA to confirm it. This CDR3 is 15 amino acids long. Germline CDR1 reads SGHRS; CDR2 reads YFSETQ. CDR3 sequence: CASSFGTGYGETQYF.

The chain has TRBV7-8 and TRBJ2-3; TCRdb picks TRBD1, but there is no DNA to check that call. The CDR3 spans 15 residues. Germline lookup yields CDR1 SGHVS and CDR2 FQNEAQ. This chain's CDR3 is CASSLAGQGTDTQYF.

V and J are TRBV2 and TRBJ2-7. The CDR3 runs to 12 residues. Germline CDR1 reads SNHLY; CDR2 reads FYNNEI. CDR3 loop: CASSVVAYEQYF.

The V gene is TRBV21-1, the J gene TRBJ2-7; there is no DNA to check the TCRdb D call of TRBD1. TRBV21-1 is tagged as a pseudogene. This CDR3 region has 15 residues. This CDR3 is CASSPRPDDPHEQYF.

The chain employs TRBV28 and TRBJ2-1; absent DNA, TCRdb's TRBD2 call cannot be checked. CDR1 is MDHEN and CDR2 is SYDVKM in the germline V gene. CDR3 length equals 16 residues. Here the CDR3 reads CASIEWGGSSYNEQFF.

This chain uses TRBV29-1 with TRBJ1-3. The CDR3 runs to 12 residues. Germline lookup yields CDR1 SQVTM and CDR2 ANQGSEA. The CDR3 loop is CSVVISGNTIYF.

The V call is TRBV15, the J call TRBJ2-7; as DNA is missing, the TRBD1 call by TCRdb cannot be tested. This CDR3 is 14 amino acids long. CDR1 is LNHNV and CDR2 is YYDKDF in the germline V gene (reference sequence). CDR3 residues: CATSREAVGLEQYF.

The chain uses TRBV20-1 and TRBJ1-2; the TRBD1 assignment by TCRdb is unverifiable without DNA. Per germline, CDR1 DFQATT and CDR2 SNEGSKA (reference sequence). CDR3 length: 13 amino acids. CDR3 amino acids: CSAEPGDSYGYTF.

V and J are TRBV29-1 and TRBJ1-1. CDR1 is SQVTM, CDR2 ANQGSEA, per germline. The CDR3 extends over 13 amino acids. The CDR3 loop reads CSVDPVTDTEAFF.

The chain joins TRBV13 to TRBJ2-5. Germline CDR1 is PRHDT and CDR2 is FYEKMQ (reference sequence). The CDR3 is 16 amino acids. CDR3 sequence: CASSLGPIEAQETQYF.

The CDR3 here is CSVEGGHLNTEAFF. The gene calls are TRBV29-1 and TRBJ1-1; the TCRdb call, TRBD1, lacks DNA for checking. Germline V gene data show CDR1 as SQVTM and CDR2 as ANQGSEA. This CDR3 contains 14 residues.

The chain is built from TRBV20-1 and TRBJ2-1; the TCRdb call, TRBD2, lacks DNA for checking. The germline V gene has CDR1 DFQATT and CDR2 SNEGSKA (reference sequence). This CDR3 is 16 amino acids long. Here the CDR3 reads CSARDSSGSFHNEQFF.

The chain links TRBV15 to TRBJ2-3; checking the TCRdb D call of TRBD1 is not possible without DNA. Germline V gene sequence: CDR1 LNHNV, CDR2 YYDKDF (reference sequence). This CDR3 has 15 amino acids. CDR3 sequence: CATSREWTGTDTQYF.

V gene TRBV29-1 combines with J gene TRBJ1-1. The CDR3 extends over 12 amino acids. Looked up from germline, CDR1 is SQVTM and CDR2 is ANQGSEA. The CDR3 spells CSVEWKNTEAFF.

This chain uses TRBV5-1 with TRBJ2-7. CDR3 size: 14 residues. The germline V gene has CDR1 SGHRS and CDR2 YFSETQ. CDR3 region: CASSLANWGYEQYF. Using reference TRBV5-1 and TRBJ2-7 for the parts outside the CDR3, the full variable domain is KAGVTQTPRYLIKTRGQQVTLSCSPISGHRSVSWYQQTPGQGLQFLFEYFSETQRNKGNFPGRFSGRQFSNSRSEMNVSTLELGDSALYLCASSLANWGYEQYFGPGTRLTVT.

V and J are TRBV7-2 and TRBJ2-1; the D gene TCRdb calls, TRBD1, cannot be checked with no DNA. The CDR3 length is 14 residues. CDR1 and CDR2 (germline): SGHTA, FQGNSA. The CDR3: CASSFGTGVYEQFF. Looking up the rest from reference TRBV7-2 and TRBJ2-1 gives the full variable domain: GAGVSQSPSNKVTEKGKDVELRCDPISGHTALYWYRQSLGQGLEFLIYFQGNSAPDKSGLPSDRFSAERTGGSVSTLTIQRTQQEDSAVYLCASSFGTGVYEQFFGPGTRLTVL.

V gene TRBV6-2 or TRBV6-3 combines with J gene TRBJ1-4; TCRdb indicates TRBD1, and absent DNA this call remains unverified. There are 14 residues in the CDR3. The germline gives CDR1 MNHEY, CDR2 SVGEGT. CDR3 amino acids: CASQGRTTNEKLFF.

This chain uses TRBV9 with TRBJ2-2; TCRdb's D gene call, TRBD1, goes unchecked for lack of DNA. The CDR3 has 15 residues. Looked up from germline, CDR1 is SGDLS and CDR2 is YYNGEE. This chain's CDR3 is CASSGRDTHTGELFF.

This chain links TRBV29-1 with TRBJ2-7; TCRdb's D gene call, TRBD2, goes unchecked for lack of DNA. This CDR3 is 14 amino acids long. Germline CDR1 is SQVTM and CDR2 is ANQGSEA. CDR3 protein: CSVVGASGTYEQYF.